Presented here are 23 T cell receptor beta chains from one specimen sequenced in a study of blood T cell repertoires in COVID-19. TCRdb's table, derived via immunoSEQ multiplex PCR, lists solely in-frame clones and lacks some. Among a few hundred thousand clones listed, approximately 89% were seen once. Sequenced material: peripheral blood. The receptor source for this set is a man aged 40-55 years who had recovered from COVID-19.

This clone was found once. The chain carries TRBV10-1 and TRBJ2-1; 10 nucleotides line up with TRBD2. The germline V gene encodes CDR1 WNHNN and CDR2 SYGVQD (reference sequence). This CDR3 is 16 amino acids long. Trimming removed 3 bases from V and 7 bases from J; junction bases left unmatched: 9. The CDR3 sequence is CASSDFKRGGRNEQFF. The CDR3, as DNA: TGCGCCAGCAGTGACTTTAAGCGGGGGGGCAGAAATGAGCAGTTCTTC.

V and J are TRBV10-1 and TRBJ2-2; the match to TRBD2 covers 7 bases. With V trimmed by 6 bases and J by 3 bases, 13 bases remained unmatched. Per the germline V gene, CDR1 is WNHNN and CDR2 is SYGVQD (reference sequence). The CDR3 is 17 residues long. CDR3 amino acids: CASSEFTGTMYTGELFF. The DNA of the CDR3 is TGCGCCAGCAGCGAATTCACCGGGACTATGTACACCGGGGAGCTGTTTTTT.

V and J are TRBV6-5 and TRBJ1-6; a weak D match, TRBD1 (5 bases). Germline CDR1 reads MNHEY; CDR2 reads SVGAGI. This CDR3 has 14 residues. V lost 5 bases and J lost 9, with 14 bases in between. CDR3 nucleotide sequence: TGTGCCAGCAGTCGGACGGACGGGGGTTCACCCCTCCACTTT. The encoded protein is CASSRTDGGSPLHF.

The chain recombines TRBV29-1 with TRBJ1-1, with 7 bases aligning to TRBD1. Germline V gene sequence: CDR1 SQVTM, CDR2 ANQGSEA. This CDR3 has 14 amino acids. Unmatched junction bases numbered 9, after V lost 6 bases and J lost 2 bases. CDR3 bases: TGCAGCGTGAAACAGGGACAGCTAAACACTGAAGCTTTCTTT. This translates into CSVKQGQLNTEAFF. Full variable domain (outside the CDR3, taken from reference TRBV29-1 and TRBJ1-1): SAVISQKPSRDICQRGTSLTIQCQVDSQVTMMFWYRQQPGQSLTLIATANQGSEATYESGFVIDKFPISRPNLTFSTLTVSNMSPEDSSIYLCSVKQGQLNTEAFFGQGTRLTVV.

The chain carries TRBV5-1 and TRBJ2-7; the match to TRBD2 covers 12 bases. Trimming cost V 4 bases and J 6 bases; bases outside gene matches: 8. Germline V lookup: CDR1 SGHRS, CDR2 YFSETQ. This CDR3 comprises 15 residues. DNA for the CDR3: TGCGCCAGCAGCAAAGGACTAGCGGGATTGGGCGAGCAGTACTTC. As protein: CASSKGLAGLGEQYF.

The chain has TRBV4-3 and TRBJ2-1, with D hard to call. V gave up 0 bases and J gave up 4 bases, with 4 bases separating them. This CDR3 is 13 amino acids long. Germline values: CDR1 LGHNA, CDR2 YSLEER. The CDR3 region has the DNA TGCGCCAGCAGCCAAGACTATTACAATGAGCAGTTCTTC. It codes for CASSQDYYNEQFF.

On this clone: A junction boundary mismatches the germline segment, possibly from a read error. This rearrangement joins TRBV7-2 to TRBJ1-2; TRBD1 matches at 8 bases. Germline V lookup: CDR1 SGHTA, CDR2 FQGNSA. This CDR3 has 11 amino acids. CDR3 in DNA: TGTGCCAGCAGCTTACAGAAGGGACAGGTCTTC. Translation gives CASSLQKGQVF.

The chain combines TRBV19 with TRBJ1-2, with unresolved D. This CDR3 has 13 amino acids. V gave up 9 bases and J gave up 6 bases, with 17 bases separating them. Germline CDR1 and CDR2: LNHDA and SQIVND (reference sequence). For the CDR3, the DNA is TGTGCCAGCACGGCGTACGGGTTACATGGCTACACCTTC. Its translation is CASTAYGLHGYTF.

CDR3 nucleotides: TGTGCCAGCAATGAAGGGGGAAGCAATCAGCCCCAGCATTTT. Amino acids: CASNEGGSNQPQHF. V is TRBV9 and J is TRBJ1-5; maybe TRBD1 (6 bases). The V and J ends lost 6 bases and 1 base respectively, with 11 bases between them. The germline CDR1 and CDR2 sequences are SGDLS and YYNGEE. The CDR3 length is 14 residues.

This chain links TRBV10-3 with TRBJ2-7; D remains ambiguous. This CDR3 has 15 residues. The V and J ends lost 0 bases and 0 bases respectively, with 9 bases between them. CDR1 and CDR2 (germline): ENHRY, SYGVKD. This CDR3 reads CAISESGRSSYEQYF. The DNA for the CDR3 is TGTGCCATCAGTGAGTCTGGTAGGAGCTCCTACGAGCAGTACTTC.

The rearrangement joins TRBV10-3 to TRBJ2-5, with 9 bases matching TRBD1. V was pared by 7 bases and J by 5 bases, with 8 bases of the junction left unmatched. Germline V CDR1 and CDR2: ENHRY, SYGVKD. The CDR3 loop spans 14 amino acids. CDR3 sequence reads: CAIKADRGGETQYF. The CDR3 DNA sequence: TGTGCCATCAAAGCGGACAGGGGAGGGGAGACCCAGTACTTC.

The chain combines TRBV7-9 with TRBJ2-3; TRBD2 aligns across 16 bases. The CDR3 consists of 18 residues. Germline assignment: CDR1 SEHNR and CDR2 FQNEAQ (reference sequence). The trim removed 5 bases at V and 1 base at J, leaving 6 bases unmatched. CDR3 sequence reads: CASSPGTSGRGGTDTQYF. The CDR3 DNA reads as TGTGCCAGCAGCCCTGGGACTAGCGGGAGGGGGGGCACAGATACGCAGTATTTT.

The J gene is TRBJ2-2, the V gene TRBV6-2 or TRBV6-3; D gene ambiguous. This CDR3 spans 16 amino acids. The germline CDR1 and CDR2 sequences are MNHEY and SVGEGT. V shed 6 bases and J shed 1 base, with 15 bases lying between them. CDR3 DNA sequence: TGTGCCAGCAGCAACGACATGGCCCTGAACACCGGGGAGCTGTTTTTT. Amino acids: CASSNDMALNTGELFF.

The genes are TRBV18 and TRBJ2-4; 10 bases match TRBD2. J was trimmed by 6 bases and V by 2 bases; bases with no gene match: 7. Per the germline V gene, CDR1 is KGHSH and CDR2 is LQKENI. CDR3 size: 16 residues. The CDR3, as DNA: TGTGCCAGCTCACCAAACACCGGGACTAGCGTAAACATTCAGTACTTC. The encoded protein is CASSPNTGTSVNIQYF.

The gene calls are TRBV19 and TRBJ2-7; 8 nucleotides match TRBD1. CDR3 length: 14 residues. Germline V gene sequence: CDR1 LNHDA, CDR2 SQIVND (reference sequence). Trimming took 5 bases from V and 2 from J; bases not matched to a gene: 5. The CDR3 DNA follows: TGTGCCAGTAGTCCCAGGACAGGGCCCTACGAGCAGTACTTC. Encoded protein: CASSPRTGPYEQYF.

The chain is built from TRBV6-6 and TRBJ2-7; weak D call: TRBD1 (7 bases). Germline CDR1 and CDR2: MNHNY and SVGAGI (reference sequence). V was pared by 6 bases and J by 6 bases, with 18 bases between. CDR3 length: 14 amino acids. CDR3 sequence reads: CASRDDREVSEQYF. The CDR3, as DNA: TGTGCCAGCAGGGATGACAGGGAGGTATCCGAGCAGTACTTC.

CDR3: CASAGQSDTQYF. As DNA, the CDR3 is TGTGCCAGCGCTGGACAGTCAGATACGCAGTATTTT. The chain employs TRBV7-9 and TRBJ2-3; TRBD1 might be the D (6 bases). The length of the CDR3 is 12 residues. Germline CDR1 reads SEHNR; CDR2 reads FQNEAQ (reference sequence). The V end was cut by 8 bases, the J end by 4 bases, with 10 bases between. Filled out from reference TRBV7-9 and TRBJ2-3, the complete variable domain reads DTGVSQNPRHKITKRGQNVTFRCDPISEHNRLYWYRQTLGQGPEFLTYFQNEAQLEKSRLLSDRFSAERPKGSFSTLEIQRTEQGDSAMYLCASAGQSDTQYFGPGTRLTVL.

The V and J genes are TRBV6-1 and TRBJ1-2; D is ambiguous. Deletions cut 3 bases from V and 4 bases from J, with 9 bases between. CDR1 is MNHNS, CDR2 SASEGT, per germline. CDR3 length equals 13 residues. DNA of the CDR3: TGTGCCAGCAGTGAGCGCGGAGTCTATGGCTACACCTTC. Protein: CASSERGVYGYTF.

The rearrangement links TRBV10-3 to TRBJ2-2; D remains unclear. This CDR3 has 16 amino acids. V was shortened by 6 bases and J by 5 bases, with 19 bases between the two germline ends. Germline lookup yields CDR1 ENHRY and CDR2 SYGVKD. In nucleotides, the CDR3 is TGTGCCATCAGCCCGCTTACAAGGTCGGGTACCGGGGAGCTGTTTTTT. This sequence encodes CAISPLTRSGTGELFF.

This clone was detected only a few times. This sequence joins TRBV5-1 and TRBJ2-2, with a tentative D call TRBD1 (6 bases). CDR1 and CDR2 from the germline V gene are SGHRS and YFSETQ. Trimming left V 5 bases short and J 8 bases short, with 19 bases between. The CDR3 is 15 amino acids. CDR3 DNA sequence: TGCGCCAGCAGATCGGGACACCAGATGTATGGGGAGCTGTTTTTT. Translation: CASRSGHQMYGELFF.

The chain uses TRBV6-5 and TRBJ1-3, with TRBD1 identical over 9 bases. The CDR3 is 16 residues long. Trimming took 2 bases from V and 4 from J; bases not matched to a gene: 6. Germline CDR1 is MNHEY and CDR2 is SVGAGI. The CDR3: CASSYTLQGAGNTIYF. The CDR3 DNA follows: TGTGCCAGCAGTTACACGCTACAGGGGGCCGGAAACACCATATATTTT.

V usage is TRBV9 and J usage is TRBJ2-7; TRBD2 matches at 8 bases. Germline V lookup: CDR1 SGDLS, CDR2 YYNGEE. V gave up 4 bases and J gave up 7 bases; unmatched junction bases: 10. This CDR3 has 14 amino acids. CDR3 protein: CASSLREALGEQYF. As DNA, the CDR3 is TGTGCCAGCAGCTTGCGGGAGGCCCTTGGGGAGCAGTACTTC.

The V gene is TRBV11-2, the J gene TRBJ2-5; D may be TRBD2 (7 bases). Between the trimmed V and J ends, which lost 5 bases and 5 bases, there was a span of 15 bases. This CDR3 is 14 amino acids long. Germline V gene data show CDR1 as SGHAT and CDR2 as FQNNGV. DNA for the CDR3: TGTGCCAGCAGCCCCCCCGGGGGGCCGGAGACCCAGTACTTC. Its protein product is CASSPPGGPETQYF.